Shown below are 16 T cell receptor beta chains from a single sample sequenced in a study of control samples from healthy donors and cancer patients. Assay: immunoSEQ multiplex PCR; the TCRdb copy retains only in-frame clones and omits some. The repertoire has roughly 51,000 clones, approximately 89% of them found once; the top ten carry approximately 1.4%. Sequencing used PBMCs. The receptors were sampled from a middle-aged man with colorectal cancer.

This rearrangement joins TRBV6-1 to TRBJ2-3; 7 bases map to TRBD1. Germline-derived CDR1 and CDR2 are MNHNS and SASEGT. With 6 bases clipped from V and 6 bases from J, the junction kept 15 bases outside the gene matches. The CDR3 spans 16 residues. This CDR3 is CASREPTGAVSDTQYF. The CDR3 nucleotides read TGTGCCAGCAGAGAACCTACAGGGGCGGTCTCGGATACGCAGTATTTT.

V usage is TRBV11-3 and J usage is TRBJ2-7; D is unclear. Germline values: CDR1 SGHNT, CDR2 YENEEA. The CDR3 runs 14 residues. Trimming shortened V by 1 base and J by 3 bases, and 10 bases separated the two germline ends. The CDR3 is CASSLVGLHYEQYF. CDR3 DNA: TGTGCCAGCAGCTTAGTAGGATTACACTACGAGCAGTACTTC.

This chain links TRBV7-2 with TRBJ2-1, with D possibly called TRBD1 or TRBD2 (5 bases each). The germline V gene has CDR1 SGHTA and CDR2 FQGNSA. V was cut by 6 bases and J by 3 bases, with 18 bases left in between. This CDR3 region has 16 residues. CDR3 DNA: TGTGCCAGCAGTCTCGGACTCAGGGCCCTCTACAATGAGCAGTTCTTC. Its protein product is CASSLGLRALYNEQFF.

This chain joins TRBV14 and TRBJ2-7, with D possibly being TRBD1 (6 bases). Trimming shortened V by 1 base and J by 6 bases, and 10 bases separated the two germline ends. CDR1 and CDR2 (germline): SGHDN, FVKESK. CDR3 length equals 13 residues. The chain's CDR3 is CASSQGQVREQYF. The CDR3 DNA reads TGTGCCAGCAGCCAAGGACAGGTGCGCGAGCAGTACTTC. The complete variable domain, with remaining parts taken from reference TRBV14 and TRBJ2-7, reads EAGVTQFPSHSVIEKGQTVTLRCDPISGHDNLYWYRRVMGKEIKFLLHFVKESKQDESGMPNNRFLAERTGGTYSTLKVQPAELEDSGVYFCASSQGQVREQYFGPGTRLTVT.

J is TRBJ1-1 and V is TRBV12-3 or TRBV12-4; D gene ambiguous. V was cut by 3 bases and J by 6 bases, with 11 bases left in between. This CDR3 region has 13 residues. The CDR3 DNA reads as TGTGCCAGCAGTTTTGTAGAACTATCTGAAGCTTTCTTT. It specifies CASSFVELSEAFF.

The rearrangement links TRBV13 to TRBJ1-2; 7 bases fit TRBD1. The V gene end was trimmed by 5 bases and the J gene end by 8 bases; junction bases not matched to a gene: 2. The germline V gene encodes CDR1 PRHDT and CDR2 FYEKMQ (reference sequence). This CDR3 has 11 residues. The CDR3 DNA reads as TGTGCCAGCAGCCCAGGGGGGGGCTACACCTTC. Residues: CASSPGGGYTF.

Written as DNA, the CDR3 is TGTGCCAGCAGTTTAAGGTTTCAACAGTATTTT. Residues: CASSLRFQQYF. The chain recombines TRBV12-3 or TRBV12-4 with TRBJ2-3; D is undetermined. V was trimmed by 2 bases and J by 12 bases, leaving 9 bases between them. CDR3 length: 11 residues.

The chain recombines TRBV6-2 or TRBV6-3 with TRBJ2-7; 11 bases fit TRBD2. The CDR3 is made up of 15 amino acids. V lost 2 bases, J lost 3 bases, and 3 bases stayed unmatched. CDR1 is MNHEY, CDR2 SVGEGT, per germline. The CDR3 DNA is TGTGCCAGCAGTTACACTAGCGGGAGATTCTACGAGCAGTACTTC. Amino acid sequence: CASSYTSGRFYEQYF.

The rearrangement links TRBV3-1 (or the pseudogene TRBV3-2) to TRBJ1-1; the D is unclear. Deletions cut 0 bases from V and 0 bases from J, with 5 bases between. This CDR3 spans 14 amino acids. CDR1 LGHDT and CDR2 YNNKEL come from the germline V gene (reference sequence). CDR3 sequence reads: CASSQDGVNTEAFF. CDR3 nucleotide sequence: TGTGCCAGCAGCCAAGACGGCGTGAACACTGAAGCTTTCTTT.

This clone was found once. The V and J genes are TRBV12-3 or TRBV12-4 and TRBJ1-1; a weak D match, TRBD1 (6 bases). The CDR3 runs 13 residues. V lost 6 bases to trimming and J lost 1 base, with 9 bases between them. This chain's CDR3 is CASRTTGNTEAFF. CDR3 nucleotides: TGTGCCAGCAGGACGACAGGGAACACTGAAGCTTTCTTT.

V usage is TRBV13 and J usage is TRBJ2-3; 8 positions agree with TRBD2. The CDR3 runs to 15 residues. The germline V gene has CDR1 PRHDT and CDR2 FYEKMQ (reference sequence). V shed 5 bases and J 0 bases; nucleotides not matched to a gene: 4. The DNA of the CDR3 is TGTGCCAGCAGCCTCGCGGGAGGAAGCACAGATACGCAGTATTTT. Its translation: CASSLAGGSTDTQYF.

This clone was seen a single time. The rearrangement links TRBV10-3 to TRBJ1-1, with 7 bases aligning to TRBD1. CDR3 size: 14 residues. Losses at the gene ends were 8 bases for V and 0 bases for J; bases not matched to a gene: 6. Germline CDR1 reads ENHRY; CDR2 reads SYGVKD. This CDR3 is CAIARGGVNTEAFF. The CDR3 DNA sequence: TGTGCCATCGCCAGGGGGGGGGTGAACACTGAAGCTTTCTTT.

The chain combines TRBV5-4 with TRBJ2-4, with TRBD2 matching over 9 bases. Losses at the gene ends were 4 bases for V and 1 base for J; bases not matched to a gene: 6. This CDR3 has 16 residues. The germline V gene encodes CDR1 SGHNT and CDR2 YYREEE (reference sequence). The CDR3, as DNA: TGTGCCAGCAGCCCAGGGACTAGCCGCGCCAAAAACATTCAGTACTTC. Translating it yields CASSPGTSRAKNIQYF.

The V and J genes are TRBV13 and TRBJ2-1; the D is unclear. V was pared by 4 bases and J by 4 bases, with 11 bases between. CDR3 length equals 14 residues. From germline, CDR1 is PRHDT and CDR2 FYEKMQ (reference sequence). The CDR3 coding sequence is TGTGCCAGCAGCTCCCTAGGAGTTTACAATGAGCAGTTCTTC. Its protein is CASSSLGVYNEQFF.

The genes are TRBV5-8 and TRBJ2-3, with 8 bases fitting TRBD1. The V gene's germline CDR1 is SGHTS and CDR2 YDEGEE. This CDR3 region has 16 residues. Germline trimming cut 3 bases from V and 2 bases from J; bases unmatched to any gene: 8. CDR3 sequence (DNA): TGTGCCAGCAGCTCGTTCCAGGGGGCGGTCACAGATACGCAGTATTTT. It yields the protein CASSSFQGAVTDTQYF.

J is TRBJ2-5 and V is TRBV29-1; TRBD1 is a possible D gene (5 bases). CDR1 SQVTM and CDR2 ANQGSEA come from the germline V gene. CDR3 length equals 13 residues. The germline V and J ends were trimmed by 1 base and 1 base, with 7 bases remaining between them. The CDR3 DNA reads as TGCAGCGTTGAAGGGGGCGGCCAAGAGACCCAGTACTTC. Residues: CSVEGGGQETQYF. The variable domain in full, with the rest retrieved from reference TRBV29-1 and TRBJ2-5, is SAVISQKPSRDICQRGTSLTIQCQVDSQVTMMFWYRQQPGQSLTLIATANQGSEATYESGFVIDKFPISRPNLTFSTLTVSNMSPEDSSIYLCSVEGGGQETQYFGPGTRLLVL.